This paragraph reports one T cell receptor beta chain. The antigen is undetermined. This specimen comes from a study of cytomegalovirus exposure and HLA in healthy donors. PCR amplification relied on 60 Vbeta primers (plus 13 Jbeta primers). Measured with immunoSEQ multiplex PCR; TCRdb has only the in-frame clones, and not every one. The table records fewer than 200,000 clones, roughly 81% of them present only once. Findings and limits, study-wide: Earlier analysis yielded a pattern in which most TCR beta V segments were productive about 90% or about 30% of the time. A later analysis associated some 18,000 TCR beta sequences with HLA alleles at a 0.05 false discovery rate. An apparent linkage of common viral pathogens to several of the most significant clusters emerged in a later analysis. In a later analysis, V- and J-gene trimming of beta chains associated with a DCLRE1C missense variant, replicated independently.

The CDR3 contains 13 residues. Germline lookup yields CDR1 MRHNA and CDR2 SNTAGT. V lost 6 bases, J lost 1 base, and 9 bases lay in between. The chain recombines TRBV6-4 with TRBJ1-1, with D unresolved. The sample was PBMCs. The sequence derives from a man between 25 and 39 years old in good health and CMV-seropositive. The CDR3 bases are TGTGCCAGCAGATTACAGCCGAACACTGAAGCTTTCTTT. Protein: CASRLQPNTEAFF.